Below, 9 T cell receptor beta chains from the same sample are listed, as sequenced in a study of T cells in Graves' hyperthyroidism and ophthalmopathy. Researchers took RNA transcripts and amplified the TCR beta CDR3 regions from them. The HTBI primer set drove a first-round RT-PCR of the TCR CDR3. TCRdb re-derived calls from the multiplex PCR reads in MiXCR, one entry per CDR3 protein. The table shows about 400,000 distinct CDR3 sequences, with about 16% occurring only once. The sample comprised blood. The receptors shown here come from a woman younger than 45 with Graves' hyperthyroidism.

The sample holds many counts of this clonotype. The chain has TRBV28 and TRBJ2-3; D unclear. CDR3 length equals 14 residues. Looked up from germline, CDR1 is MDHEN and CDR2 is SYDVKM. Trimming removed 2 bases from V and 4 bases from J, with 10 bases in between. CDR3 sequence: CASSLMTPSDTQYF. Here the CDR3 DNA reads TGTGCCAGCAGTTTAATGACCCCTTCAGATACGCAGTATTTT.

This clonotype came up many times. This chain links TRBV20-1 with TRBJ2-5, with D possibly being TRBD1 or TRBD2 (6 bases each). The V gene lost 6 bases and the J gene lost 0 bases, with 17 bases spanning the gap. The CDR3 has 15 amino acids. The V gene's germline CDR1 is DFQATT and CDR2 SNEGSKA (reference sequence). CDR3 in amino acids: CSAATGAGNQETQYF. In nucleotides, the CDR3 is TGCAGTGCCGCGACGGGGGCGGGAAACCAAGAGACCCAGTACTTC.

This clonotype was counted a single time. The chain is built from TRBV29-1 and TRBJ2-1, with 14 bases aligning to TRBD2. The ends lost 4 bases at V and 3 bases at J; junction bases unmatched: 11. The CDR3 runs to 18 residues. In germline, CDR1 is SQVTM, CDR2 ANQGSEA. The CDR3 coding sequence is TGCAGCGTTGGGGGACTAGCGGGAGCCCCCGCCGACTACAATGAGCAGTTCTTC. Residues: CSVGGLAGAPADYNEQFF.

The genes are TRBV5-6 and TRBJ2-3, with TRBD1 identical over 7 bases. J lost 1 base, V lost 1 base, and 6 bases had no gene match. The V gene's germline CDR1 is SGHDT and CDR2 YYEEEE. The CDR3 extends over 16 amino acids. CDR3 sequence: CASSLKGGGRTDTQYF. In DNA, the CDR3 is TGTGCCAGCAGCTTGAAAGGGGGCGGACGCACAGATACGCAGTATTTT.

V and J are TRBV6-5 and TRBJ1-4; unclear D gene. Trimming left V 3 bases short and J 7 bases short, with 12 bases between. The CDR3 runs to 14 residues. Per germline, CDR1 MNHEY and CDR2 SVGAGI. The CDR3 coding sequence is TGTGCCAGCAGTTATGAGGGTAGGAGTGAAAAACTGTTTTTT. Translated: CASSYEGRSEKLFF.

This clonotype was recorded many times. This chain connects TRBV15 to TRBJ2-7; TRBD1 is a possible D gene (5 bases). V was cut by 0 bases and J by 3 bases, with 9 bases left in between. The CDR3 is 14 residues long. The germline gives CDR1 LNHNV, CDR2 YYDKDF (reference sequence). The CDR3 bases are TGTGCCACCAGCAGAGATACCAGGGTCTACGAGCAGTACTTC. It codes for CATSRDTRVYEQYF.

This clonotype was recorded many times. The V and J genes are TRBV28 and TRBJ2-3; 8 nucleotides line up with TRBD2. The V segment lost 8 bases and the J segment 1 base; nucleotides outside the gene matches: 23. Germline values: CDR1 MDHEN, CDR2 SYDVKM. CDR3 length: 20 amino acids. This CDR3 reads CASGERSGRFPFFGTDTQYF. In DNA form, the CDR3 reads TGTGCCAGCGGTGAAAGAAGCGGGAGATTCCCCTTTTTCGGCACAGATACGCAGTATTTT.

In its sample, this clonotype was seen many times. This sequence joins TRBV2 and TRBJ1-5, with D perhaps matching TRBD1 (5 bases). V was cut by 3 bases and J by 2 bases, with 11 bases left in between. There are 15 residues in the CDR3. CDR1 and CDR2 (germline): SNHLY, FYNNEI. The CDR3 region is CASSDRGGGNQPQHF. In DNA form, the CDR3 reads TGTGCCAGCAGTGATAGGGGCGGGGGCAATCAGCCCCAGCATTTT.

CDR3 protein: CASSTRREYGYTF. The CDR3 region has the DNA TGTGCCAGCAGCACCCGGCGGGAATATGGCTACACCTTC. V usage is TRBV12-3 or TRBV12-4 and J usage is TRBJ1-2; no definite D call. V dropped 6 bases and J dropped 5 bases, with 13 bases sitting between them. The CDR3 contains 13 residues.